This T cell receptor beta chain appears in the sequencing data of a study of blood T cell repertoires in COVID-19 (dated by TCRdb to about 2020). For the study in its entirety: Samples from collaborators originated in the United States, Italy and Spain and spanned both the acute and convalescent phases of COVID-19. The prospective study material was composed of cDNA or gDNA derived from T cells, B-cell-depleted T cells, or PBMCs. The dataset comprised deeply sampled blood TCRbeta repertoires from subjects exposed to, actively infected with, or recovered from COVID-19. The repertoires were made available in a free public database intended to serve as a resource for research on the immune response to SARS-CoV-2. The samples were drawn from the first 160 participants of the ongoing ImmuneRACE study and from 950 to 1,500 subjects provided by 6 global collaborators. Sample metadata almost always included a de-identified subject ID, COVID-19 status, age in years and sex. HLA class I and class II types, where available, came from metadata supplied by the sample provider rather than from assay-based typing. What the work shows at the level of the full study, not this receptor alone: The amount of clinical and demographic metadata varied by source and participant and was provided uncurated.

V is shortened by 5 bases, J by 3 bases, and the region joining them spans 9 bases. The CDR3 contains 12 residues, cysteine and phenylalanine counted. Of the read, only the CDR3 DNA is kept; its 36 bases are in frame from base 1. Per the germline V gene (reference sequence), GTSNPN is the CDR1 and SVGIG is the CDR2. Collaborating institutions collected whole blood in K2EDTA tubes following their own protocols. For TCRbeta analysis, collaborators shipped samples as frozen whole blood, isolated PBMCs, or DNA extracted from either of those sample types. TCRbeta CDR3 regions were amplified from genomic DNA by means of the immunoSEQ Assay, a bias-controlled multiplex PCR. Per the authors' processing: The number of nucleated cells in each sample was estimated from the amplification of reference gene primers within the assay. To quantify the absolute abundance of each unique TCRbeta CDR3 rearrangement, sequence reads were collapsed and filtered. Productive Simpson clonality was computed per sample as the square root of Simpson's diversity index over productive rearrangements. Imported from immuneACCESS, the table was reduced by TCRdb to in-frame sequences with V and J called. These copies leave out some clones; in studies compared against another copy, an unresolved V gene accounts for under half, and the cause of the remainder is not known. That table furnishes V, J and clone size, whereas the DNA furnished D and trimming. The sample yields some 85,000 clones; roughly 80% were counted once. Together, the top ten hold around 50% of the sample.

As to this clone: The target of this receptor is not known. The input lacks base qualities; no much larger clone sits a single base away.

Recombination connected TRBV30 to TRBJ2-3; the D segment cannot be called with confidence. This receptor was identified in a human donor in a cohort sampled during active COVID-19. The sample consisted of peripheral blood. The DNA reads as follows: TGTGCCTGGGGTCTGAGGACAGATACGCAGTATTTT. Translated, this gives CAWGLRTDTQYF.